The T cell receptor (beta chain) described here comes from a study of technical replicates of blood from a few donors. Assay used: immunoSEQ multiplex PCR; TCRdb lists only in-frame clones, some missing. The sample holds about 70,000 clones; roughly 97% are singletons and the top ten take approximately 0.2%. CDR1 and CDR2 from the germline V gene are MNHNS and SASEGT. Trimming took 6 bases from V and 3 from J; bases not matched to a gene: 2. This CDR3 has 12 amino acids. This chain links TRBV6-1 with TRBJ2-7, with 7 bases aligning to TRBD1. The clonotype originates from a human donor in good health. Sequenced input: T cells isolated from PBMCs. The CDR3 is CASRGTDYEQYF. The CDR3 bases are TGTGCCAGCAGAGGGACAGACTACGAGCAGTACTTC.